This T cell receptor (beta chain) originates from a study of CD8 T cells in Susac syndrome. Only one count was recorded for this clonotype. After extraction with the RNeasy kit, 0.5 to 1 ug of the RNA was reverse transcribed using random hexamers. TCRdb re-called the immunoSEQ multiplex PCR reads through MiXCR, storing one row per CDR3 protein. The sample lists 250,000 to 350,000 distinct CDR3 sequences, 70% to 90% occurring once. The sequenced sample was CD8+ T cells from PBMCs. This TCR was sampled from a human donor with multiple sclerosis.

CDR3 sequence reads: CASSVGGISYEQYF. Written as DNA, the CDR3 is TGTGCCAGCAGCGTTGGGGGGATCAGCTACGAGCAGTACTTC. The chain is built from TRBV9 and TRBJ2-7; maybe TRBD2 (6 bases). CDR3 length: 14 residues. The germline V gene has CDR1 SGDLS and CDR2 YYNGEE. V was trimmed by 2 bases and J by 3 bases, leaving 12 bases between them.